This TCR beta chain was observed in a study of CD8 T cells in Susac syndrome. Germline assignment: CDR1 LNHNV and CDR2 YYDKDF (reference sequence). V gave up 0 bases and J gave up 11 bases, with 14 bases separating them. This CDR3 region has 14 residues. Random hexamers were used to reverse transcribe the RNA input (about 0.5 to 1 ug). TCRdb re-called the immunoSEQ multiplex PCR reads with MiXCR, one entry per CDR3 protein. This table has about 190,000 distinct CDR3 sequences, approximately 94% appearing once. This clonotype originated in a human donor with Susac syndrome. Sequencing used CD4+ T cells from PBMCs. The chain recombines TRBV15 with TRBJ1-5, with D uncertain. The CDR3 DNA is TGTGCCACCAGCAGAGATCCGTACCTCAGTACCCAGCATTTT. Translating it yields CATSRDPYLSTQHF.